The clone carrying this T cell receptor (beta chain) was seen ten or more times. Its specificity is not known. These data are taken from a study of identical twins. The germline V gene encodes CDR1 SGHTA and CDR2 FQGNSA. Trimming shortened V by 1 base and J by 9 bases, and 10 bases separated the two germline ends. This CDR3 spans 13 amino acids. Study results and caveats: Modeled out-of-frame TCR alpha sharing in monozygotic twins fell below observed levels. With abundant cord blood beta clonotypes, insertions were fewer; memory repertoires showed no such pattern.

Healthy Caucasians alone served as donors. Unique molecular identifiers were in the cDNA, with template-switch universal primer binding. TCRdb ran MiXCR on the 5' RACE reads and lists one entry per CDR3 protein. The table includes over 200,000 distinct CDR3 sequences, roughly a tenth detected once. The V and J genes are TRBV7-2 and TRBJ2-1; D is ambiguous. This sequence originates from a man aged 50 to 59 in good health. Sequencing used memory T cells sorted from blood. The CDR3 spells CASSLVDLGEQFF. CDR3 DNA sequence: TGTGCCAGCAGCTTAGTTGACCTCGGTGAGCAGTTCTTC.